This TCR beta chain was retrieved from a study of blood T cell repertoires in COVID-19. Libraries were prepared by immunoSEQ multiplex PCR; TCRdb keeps only in-frame clonotypes and omits some of them. The sample lists about 140,000 clones; approximately 80% were seen once. V lost 3 bases to trimming and J lost 3 bases; unmatched junction nucleotides: 7. Germline CDR1 is LGHNT and CDR2 is FRNRAP. This CDR3 has 16 residues. The chain has TRBV12-5 and TRBJ1-3, with 8 bases fitting TRBD1. This clonotype originated in a woman aged 80 or older with active or convalescent COVID-19. Sequenced sample: peripheral blood. The CDR3 sequence: CASGFLTGVDGNTIYF. CDR3 in DNA: TGTGCTAGTGGTTTTTTGACAGGGGTCGATGGAAACACCATATATTTT.